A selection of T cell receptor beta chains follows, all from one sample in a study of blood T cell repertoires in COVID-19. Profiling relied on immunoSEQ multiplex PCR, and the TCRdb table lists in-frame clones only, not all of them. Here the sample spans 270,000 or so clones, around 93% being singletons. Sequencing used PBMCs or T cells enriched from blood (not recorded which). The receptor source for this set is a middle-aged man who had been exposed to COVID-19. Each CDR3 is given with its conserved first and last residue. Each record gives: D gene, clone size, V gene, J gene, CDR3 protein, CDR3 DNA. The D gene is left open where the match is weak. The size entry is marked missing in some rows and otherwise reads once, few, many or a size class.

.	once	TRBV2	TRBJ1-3	CASSEPGNTIYF	TGTGCCAGCAGCGAGCCCGGAAACACCATATATTTT
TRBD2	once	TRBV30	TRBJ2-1	CAWSVLNGRNNEQFF	TGTGCCTGGAGTGTACTTAACGGGAGGAACAATGAGCAGTTCTTC
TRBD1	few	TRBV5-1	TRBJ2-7	CASSLAGKRKTGGSYEQYF	TGCGCCAGCAGCTTGGCCGGAAAAAGGAAGACAGGGGGCTCCTACGAGCAGTACTTC
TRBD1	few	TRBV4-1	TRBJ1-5	CASSLGQVGQPQHF	TGCGCCAGCAGCCTAGGACAGGTAGGCCAGCCCCAGCATTTT
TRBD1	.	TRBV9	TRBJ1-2	CASSGTIQGARNGYTF	TGTGCCAGCAGCGGAACTATCCAGGGGGCGAGGAATGGCTACACCTTC
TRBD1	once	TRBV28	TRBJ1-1	CASSSFTGGREAFF	TGTGCCAGCAGTTCATTTACAGGGGGGAGGGAAGCTTTCTTT
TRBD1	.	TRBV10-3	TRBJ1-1	CAISGRQGAGTEAFF	TGTGCCATCAGTGGTCGACAGGGGGCTGGTACTGAAGCTTTCTTT
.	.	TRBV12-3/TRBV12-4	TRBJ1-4	CASSAGEKLFF	TGTGCCAGCAGTGCCGGTGAAAAACTGTTTTTT
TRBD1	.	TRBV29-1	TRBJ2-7	CSVEWTGETSGGQYEQYF	TGCAGCGTGGAATGGACAGGGGAGACTTCGGGAGGACAGTACGAGCAGTACTTC
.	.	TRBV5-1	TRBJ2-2	CASSLVAGASTGELFF	TGCGCCAGCAGCTTGGTTGCAGGGGCGAGCACCGGGGAGCTGTTTTTT
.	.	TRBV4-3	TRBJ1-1	CASRPLLTGTSEAFF	TGCGCCAGCAGACCCCTTCTAACCGGGACATCTGAAGCTTTCTTT
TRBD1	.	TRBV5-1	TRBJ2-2	CASSLPRTGRPGELFF	TGCGCCAGCAGCCTCCCCCGGACAGGGAGACCCGGGGAGCTGTTTTTT
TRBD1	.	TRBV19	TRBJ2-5	CASSVRTGKETQYF	TGTGCCAGTAGTGTTCGGACAGGGAAAGAGACCCAGTACTTC
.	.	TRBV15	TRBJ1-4	CATSRGSVATNEKLFF	TGTGCCACCAGCAGAGGTAGCGTTGCAACTAATGAAAAACTGTTTTTT
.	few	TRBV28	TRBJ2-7	CASSLRYEQYF	TGTGCCAGCAGTTTACGCTACGAGCAGTACTTC
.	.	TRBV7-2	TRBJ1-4	CASSLRLQIATNEKLFF	TGTGCCAGCAGCCTCCGACTGCAGATTGCAACTAATGAAAAACTGTTTTTT
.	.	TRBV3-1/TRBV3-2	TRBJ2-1	CASSQKSARFYNEQFF	TGTGCCAGCAGCCAGAAAAGCGCAAGATTCTACAATGAGCAGTTCTTC
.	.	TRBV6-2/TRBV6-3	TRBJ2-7	CASSRATGSGYEQYF	TGTGCCAGCAGTCGAGCGACAGGGAGCGGGTACGAGCAGTACTTC
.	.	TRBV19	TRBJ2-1	CASSMAIADNEQFF	TGTGCCAGTAGTATGGCCATAGCGGACAATGAGCAGTTCTTC
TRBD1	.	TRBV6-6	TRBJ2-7	CATTGTGEHYEQYF	TGTGCCACTACCGGGACAGGCGAACACTACGAGCAGTACTTC
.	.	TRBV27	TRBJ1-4	CASSWQGGEKLFF	TGTGCCAGCAGTTGGCAGGGAGGTGAAAAACTGTTTTTT
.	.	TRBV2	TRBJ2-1	CASSESSRWGDDNEQFF	TGTGCCAGCAGTGAATCTTCGCGATGGGGAGATGACAATGAGCAGTTCTTC
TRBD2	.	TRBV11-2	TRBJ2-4	CASSFTSVNIQYF	TGTGCCAGCAGCTTTACTAGCGTAAACATTCAGTACTTC
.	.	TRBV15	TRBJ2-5	CATSRDRQETQYF	TGTGCCACCAGCAGGGACAGACAAGAGACCCAGTACTTC
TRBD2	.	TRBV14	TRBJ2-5	CASSQEGLAGTQYF	TGTGCCAGCAGCCAAGAAGGACTAGCGGGTACCCAGTACTTC
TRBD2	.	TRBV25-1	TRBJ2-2	CASSGWASGTTTGELFF	TGTGCCAGCAGTGGATGGGCTAGCGGGACTACCACCGGGGAGCTGTTTTTT
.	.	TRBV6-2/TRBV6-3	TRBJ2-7	CASSYSSSYEQYF	TGTGCCAGCAGTTACTCTAGCTCCTACGAGCAGTACTTC
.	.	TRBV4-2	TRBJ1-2	CASSQDDPSEGYTF	TGTGCCAGCAGCCAAGATGATCCCTCCGAGGGCTACACCTTC
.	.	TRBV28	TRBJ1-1	CASRLGTTNTEAFF	TGTGCCAGCAGATTAGGGACAACGAACACTGAAGCTTTCTTT
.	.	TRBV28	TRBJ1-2	CASSLGPHNYGYTF	TGTGCCAGCAGTTTGGGGCCGCATAACTATGGCTACACCTTC
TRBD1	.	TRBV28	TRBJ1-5	CATKRPGQGWPQHF	TGTGCCACTAAACGACCGGGACAGGGGTGGCCCCAGCATTTT
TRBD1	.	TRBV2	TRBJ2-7	CASRPGQARTYEQYF	TGTGCCAGCAGACCCGGACAGGCGCGGACCTACGAGCAGTACTTC
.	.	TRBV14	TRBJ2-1	CASSQVGGGWNEQFF	TGTGCCAGCAGCCAAGTAGGCGGCGGTTGGAATGAGCAGTTCTTC
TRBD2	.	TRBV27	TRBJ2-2	CASSLLIFMTSGTGELFF	TGTGCCAGCAGTTTATTGATTTTCATGACTAGCGGGACCGGGGAGCTGTTTTTT
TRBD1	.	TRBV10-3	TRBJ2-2	CAISLTQGIQSGELFF	TGTGCCATCAGTCTAACACAGGGGATACAATCCGGGGAGCTGTTTTTT
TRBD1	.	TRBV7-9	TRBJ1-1	CASSFQGAHTEAFF	TGTGCCAGCAGCTTTCAGGGGGCCCACACTGAAGCTTTCTTT
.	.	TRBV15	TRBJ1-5	CATSRDPRVLEPQHF	TGTGCCACCAGCAGAGATCCGAGGGTCTTGGAGCCCCAGCATTTT
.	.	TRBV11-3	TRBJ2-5	CASSLDSQETQYF	TGTGCCAGCAGCTTAGACAGCCAAGAGACCCAGTACTTC
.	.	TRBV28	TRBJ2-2	CASSFALRTRWNTGELFF	TGTGCCAGCAGTTTTGCCCTGCGAACTCGATGGAACACCGGGGAGCTGTTTTTT
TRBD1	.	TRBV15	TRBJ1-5	CATKGQGGYSNQPQHF	TGTGCCACCAAAGGACAGGGCGGTTATAGCAATCAGCCCCAGCATTTT
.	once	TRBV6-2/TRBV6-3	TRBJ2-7	CASSVETGNYEQYF	TGTGCCAGCAGTGTCGAGACAGGAAACTACGAGCAGTACTTC
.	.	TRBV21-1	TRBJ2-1	CASSGPASSYNEQFF	TGTGCCAGCAGCGGCCCGGCTAGCTCCTACAATGAGCAGTTCTTC
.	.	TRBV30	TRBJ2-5	CACGETQYF	TGTGCTTGTGGCGAGACCCAGTACTTC
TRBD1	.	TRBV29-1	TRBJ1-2	CSGGTAEDGYTF	TGCAGCGGAGGGACAGCGGAAGATGGCTACACCTTC
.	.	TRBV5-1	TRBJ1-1	CASSSALGGATEAFF	TGCGCCAGCAGCTCGGCCCTAGGGGGGGCCACTGAAGCTTTCTTT
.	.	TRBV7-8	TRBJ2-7	CASSLEQGPYEQYF	TGTGCCAGCAGCTTAGAGCAGGGTCCCTACGAGCAGTACTTC
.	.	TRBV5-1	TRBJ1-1	CASSSGLADTEAFF	TGCGCCAGCAGCTCAGGACTTGCGGATACTGAAGCTTTCTTT
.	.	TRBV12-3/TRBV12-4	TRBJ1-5	CASSFRGDQPQHF	TGTGCCAGCAGTTTCAGGGGCGATCAGCCCCAGCATTTT
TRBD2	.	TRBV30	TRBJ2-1	CAWRPGLAPYNEQFF	TGTGCCTGGAGGCCGGGACTAGCGCCCTACAATGAGCAGTTCTTC
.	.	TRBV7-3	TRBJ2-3	CASSLGAQDTQYF	TGTGCCAGCAGCTTAGGGGCCCAGGATACGCAGTATTTT
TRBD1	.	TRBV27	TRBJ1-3	CASSPGTASGNTIYF	TGTGCCAGCAGTCCCGGGACAGCCTCTGGAAACACCATATATTTT
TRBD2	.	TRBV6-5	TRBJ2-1	CASRSGRIDNEQFF	TGTGCCAGCAGAAGCGGGAGAATAGACAATGAGCAGTTCTTC
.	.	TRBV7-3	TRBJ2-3	CASSLNLGSTGDTQYF	TGTGCCAGCAGCTTAAATCTGGGCTCCACGGGGGATACGCAGTATTTT
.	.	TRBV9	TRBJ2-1	CASSVGGGYEQFF	TGTGCCAGCAGCGTAGGAGGAGGGTATGAGCAGTTCTTC
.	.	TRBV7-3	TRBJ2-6	CASSLRRMDISGANVLTF	TGTGCCAGCAGCTTACGGAGGATGGATATTAGTGGGGCCAACGTCCTGACTTTC
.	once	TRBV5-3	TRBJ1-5	CARSLIRNQPQHF	TGTGCCAGAAGCTTGATACGGAATCAGCCCCAGCATTTT
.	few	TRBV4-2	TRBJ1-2	CASSQAGDNGYTF	TGTGCCAGCAGCCAAGCAGGGGATAATGGCTACACCTTC
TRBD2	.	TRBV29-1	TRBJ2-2	CSGLTSVSNTGELFF	TGCAGCGGCCTCACTAGCGTCAGCAACACCGGGGAGCTGTTTTTT